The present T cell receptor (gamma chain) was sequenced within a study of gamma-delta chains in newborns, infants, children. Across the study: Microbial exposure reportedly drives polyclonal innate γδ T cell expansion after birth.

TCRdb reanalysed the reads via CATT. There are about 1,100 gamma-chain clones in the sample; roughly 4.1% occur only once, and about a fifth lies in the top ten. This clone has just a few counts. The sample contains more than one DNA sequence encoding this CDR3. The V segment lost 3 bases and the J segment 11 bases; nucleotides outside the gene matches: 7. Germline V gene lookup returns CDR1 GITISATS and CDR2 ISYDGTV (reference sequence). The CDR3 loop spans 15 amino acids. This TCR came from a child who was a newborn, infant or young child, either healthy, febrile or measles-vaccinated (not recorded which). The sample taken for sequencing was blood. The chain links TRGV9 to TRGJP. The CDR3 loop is CALWELELGKKIKVF. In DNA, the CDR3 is TGTGCCTTGTGGGAGCTGGAGCTGGGCAAAAAAATCAAGGTATTT.